These T cell receptor beta chains were read from a single sample in a study of blood T cell repertoires in COVID-19. The protocol was immunoSEQ multiplex PCR, while the TCRdb copy is restricted to in-frame clones and leaves out a portion. The sample includes 200,000 to 250,000 clones, roughly 76% of them seen just once. Sequences were obtained from peripheral blood. Receptors were obtained from a woman older than 75 with COVID-19, enrolled during active disease. CDR3s include the opening cysteine and the closing phenylalanine or tryptophan. A D gene is named only where the DNA matches it firmly. Only some rows state a clone size, as once, few, many or a class for expanded clones.

CDR3 protein | CDR3 DNA | J gene | V gene | D gene | clone size
CASGQRAGTEAFF | TGTGCCAGTGGACAGAGGGCTGGGACTGAAGCTTTCTTT | TRBJ1-1 | TRBV19 | NA | few
CASRQQGGGEKLFF | TGTGCCAGTAGGCAACAGGGGGGCGGTGAAAAACTGTTTTTT | TRBJ1-4 | TRBV19 | TRBD1 | NA
CASSQDSRVEAFF | TGCGCCAGCAGCCAAGATAGTCGGGTTGAAGCTTTCTTT | TRBJ1-1 | TRBV4-3 | NA | NA
CASSHRGTFEKLFF | TGTGCCAGCAGTCATAGGGGTACGTTTGAAAAACTGTTTTTT | TRBJ1-4 | TRBV2 | NA | NA
CASKGDSSGNTIYF | TGTGCCAGCAAAGGGGACAGCTCTGGAAACACCATATATTTT | TRBJ1-3 | TRBV6-6 | TRBD1 | few
CASNRSPPGELFF | TGTGCCAGTAACCGAAGCCCCCCCGGGGAGCTGTTTTTT | TRBJ2-2 | TRBV19 | NA | NA
CASSLSGGTEAFF | TGTGCCAGCAGTTTATCAGGGGGCACTGAAGCTTTCTTT | TRBJ1-1 | TRBV28 | TRBD1 | NA
CASSSTGSADTQYF | TGTGCCAGCAGCTCTACAGGGAGTGCAGATACGCAGTATTTT | TRBJ2-3 | TRBV11-2 | NA | NA
CASSLIRKEGLDSGYTF | TGCGCCAGCAGCTTGATACGTAAGGAGGGGTTGGATAGTGGCTACACCTTC | TRBJ1-2 | TRBV5-1 | NA | NA
CASSVEVGGYEQFF | TGTGCCAGCAGCGTAGAAGTGGGAGGGTATGAGCAGTTCTTC | TRBJ2-1 | TRBV9 | TRBD2 | NA
CASSLGLEVTDEQYF | TGTGCCAGCAGCTTGGGGCTAGAAGTTACGGACGAGCAGTACTTC | TRBJ2-7 | TRBV5-4 | NA | NA
CASSQGQPQTQYF | TGTGCCAGCAGCCAGGGACAGCCACAGACCCAGTACTTC | TRBJ2-5 | TRBV12-3/TRBV12-4 | TRBD1 | NA
CASSVGEGVGQPQHF | TGTGCCAGCAGCGTAGGCGAGGGGGTAGGGCAGCCCCAGCATTTT | TRBJ1-5 | TRBV9 | NA | NA
CASSRQVYGYTF | TGTGCCAGCAGTAGACAGGTGTATGGCTACACCTTC | TRBJ1-2 | TRBV2 | NA | NA
CASSLGGADYGYTF | TGCGCCAGCAGCTTGGGGGGAGCTGACTATGGCTACACCTTC | TRBJ1-2 | TRBV5-1 | NA | NA
CASSQQGLLEEKLFF | TGTGCCAGCAGCCAGCAGGGTTTATTGGAGGAAAAACTGTTTTTT | TRBJ1-4 | TRBV3-1/TRBV3-2 | NA | NA
CAWTSRDEQFF | TGTGCCTGGACGTCCCGGGATGAGCAGTTCTTC | TRBJ2-1 | TRBV30 | NA | once
CASSQGAPGSPLHF | TGTGCCAGCAGCCAAGGTGCTCCGGGGTCACCCCTCCACTTT | TRBJ1-6 | TRBV14 | NA | NA
CASSSLRDTGELFF | TGTGCCAGCAGCTCGTTGAGAGACACCGGGGAGCTGTTTTTT | TRBJ2-2 | TRBV6-2/TRBV6-3 | NA | NA
CASSVPTRNEQFF | TGTGCCAGCAGTGTACCAACTAGGAATGAGCAGTTCTTC | TRBJ2-1 | TRBV5-4 | NA | NA
CASSIRRVNGGGELFF | TGTGCCAGTAGTATAAGGAGAGTGAACGGAGGCGGGGAGCTGTTTTTT | TRBJ2-2 | TRBV19 | NA | NA
CASSRRTSGAYEQYF | TGTGCCAGCAGCCGTCGTACTAGCGGGGCCTACGAGCAGTACTTC | TRBJ2-7 | TRBV7-9 | TRBD2 | once
CASSYNGRWSTQYF | TGTGCCAGCAGTTACAACGGGAGATGGAGTACGCAGTATTTT | TRBJ2-3 | TRBV6-5 | NA | NA
CASSSSDRGHPSYTF | TGTGCCAGCAGTAGCTCGGACAGGGGGCACCCCAGCTACACCTTC | TRBJ1-2 | TRBV6-5 | TRBD1 | NA
CASRWDSKGETQYF | TGTGCCAGCAGGTGGGACTCTAAGGGAGAGACCCAGTACTTC | TRBJ2-5 | TRBV2 | NA | once
CASRLFRGLNEKLFF | TGTGCCAGCAGACTATTCAGGGGGCTAAATGAAAAACTGTTTTTT | TRBJ1-4 | TRBV2 | TRBD1 | NA
CASSFDPAGSTGELFF | TGTGCCAGCAGTTTCGATCCAGCGGGGTCCACCGGGGAGCTGTTTTTT | TRBJ2-2 | TRBV6-2/TRBV6-3 | TRBD2 | NA
CASNRQGEAYEQYF | TGTGCCAGTAATCGACAGGGGGAGGCGTACGAGCAGTACTTC | TRBJ2-7 | TRBV19 | TRBD1 | NA
CASSGRQGTTNYGYTF | TGTGCCAGCAGCGGAAGACAGGGGACAACTAACTATGGCTACACCTTC | TRBJ1-2 | TRBV9 | TRBD1 | NA
CASSFTGNPNDEQYF | TGTGCCAGCAGCTTTACAGGAAACCCCAATGACGAGCAGTACTTC | TRBJ2-7 | TRBV7-9 | NA | NA
CASGRDVGANTEAFF | TGTGCTAGTGGACGGGACGTGGGGGCGAACACTGAAGCTTTCTTT | TRBJ1-1 | TRBV12-5 | NA | NA
CASSLIYSGNTIYF | TGTGCCAGCAGCTTAATCTACTCTGGAAACACCATATATTTT | TRBJ1-3 | TRBV11-2 | NA | NA
CASSPVGQATNEKLFF | TGTGCCAGCTCACCTGTCGGACAGGCAACTAATGAAAAACTGTTTTTT | TRBJ1-4 | TRBV18 | TRBD1 | NA
CSVLPSLASSEQYF | TGCAGCGTTCTTCCCTCACTAGCGTCTAGCGAGCAGTACTTC | TRBJ2-7 | TRBV29-1 | TRBD2 | NA
CASSHPGAGGTGYTF | TGTGCCAGCAGCCATCCCGGCGCAGGGGGGACTGGCTACACCTTC | TRBJ1-2 | TRBV3-1/TRBV3-2 | TRBD1 | NA
CASSGTGGTEAFF | TGTGCCAGCAGTGGAACAGGGGGGACTGAAGCTTTCTTT | TRBJ1-1 | TRBV2 | TRBD1 | once
CASSYAAMNTEAFF | TGTGCCAGCAGTTACGCAGCGATGAACACTGAAGCTTTCTTT | TRBJ1-1 | TRBV6-5 | NA | NA